This is a list of T cell receptor beta chains from one sample in a study of shared T cell receptors in the human thymus. Produced via immunoSEQ multiplex PCR; TCRdb's table is partial and in-frame only. The sample lists some 760,000 clones, approximately 83% occurring once. The same data also contributed to another study, on human thymus T cells.

The sample comprised thymocytes. These receptor sequences come from a girl in the first two years of life with a congenital heart defect. CDR3s include the opening cysteine and the closing phenylalanine or tryptophan. The order of the fields is CDR3 length, clone size, J gene, V gene, D gene, CDR3 protein, CDR3 DNA. A D gene is named only where the DNA matches it firmly. Clone size appears in some rows only: once, few, many, or a class for an expanded clone.

17 NA TRBJ1-2 TRBV11-2 NA CASSLLGGQGLRYGYTF TGTGCCAGCAGCTTACTAGGTGGGCAGGGTTTGCGCTATGGCTACACCTTC
16 few TRBJ1-1 TRBV19 NA CASSIQAGREGTEAFF TGTGCCAGTAGTATTCAGGCAGGGAGGGAGGGCACTGAAGCTTTCTTT
14 NA TRBJ2-7 TRBV29-1 NA CSVEGSGLGYEQYF TGCAGCGTTGAAGGCAGCGGACTGGGATACGAGCAGTACTTC
16 NA TRBJ1-2 TRBV7-9 TRBD1 CASSRPRQGRNYGYTF TGTGCCAGCAGCCGACCCCGACAGGGGAGGAACTATGGCTACACCTTC
19 NA TRBJ1-6 TRBV27 TRBD1 CASSLSKRVRDRRISPLHF TGTGCCAGCAGTTTATCGAAGAGGGTTAGGGACAGGCGAATCTCCCCCCTCCACTTT
17 NA TRBJ2-3 TRBV28 NA CASNIGAGTPNTDTQYF TGTGCCAGCAACATTGGGGCCGGGACACCAAACACAGATACGCAGTATTTT
13 NA TRBJ2-1 TRBV6-4 NA CASSDAVDNEQFF TGTGCCAGCAGTGACGCAGTGGACAATGAGCAGTTCTTC
16 few TRBJ1-6 TRBV19 TRBD1 CASSTTGTGINSPLHF TGTGCCAGTAGCACCACGGGGACAGGGATAAATTCACCCCTCCACTTT
14 NA TRBJ1-1 TRBV19 TRBD1 CASSIGTGGTEAFF TGTGCCAGTAGTATTGGGACAGGGGGGACTGAAGCTTTCTTT
17 NA TRBJ2-1 TRBV4-1 TRBD2 CASSQDVLAGGRGEQFF TGCGCCAGCAGCCAAGATGTACTAGCGGGGGGACGGGGTGAGCAGTTCTTC
17 NA TRBJ1-5 TRBV4-1 NA CASSPGQSFESNQPQHF TGCGCCAGCAGCCCTGGACAGTCTTTCGAGAGCAATCAGCCCCAGCATTTT
14 NA TRBJ2-1 TRBV11-2 NA CASSWEVPYNEQFF TGTGCCAGCAGCTGGGAGGTCCCCTACAATGAGCAGTTCTTC
15 NA TRBJ2-1 TRBV4-1 TRBD2 CASSQDPRLGGGQFF TGCGCCAGCAGCCAAGACCCGAGACTAGGCGGGGGGCAGTTCTTC
22 NA TRBJ1-1 TRBV19 NA CASSKEPPGRGPREVMNTEAFF TGTGCCAGTAGTAAGGAACCTCCGGGACGAGGACCGAGGGAGGTCATGAACACTGAAGCTTTCTTT
19 NA TRBJ1-1 TRBV5-6 NA CASSLVVGPHRNINTEAFF TGTGCCAGCAGCTTGGTTGTTGGTCCACACCGAAACATAAACACTGAAGCTTTCTTT
16 NA TRBJ2-5 TRBV7-2 TRBD2 CASSALAGRAQETQYF TGTGCCAGCAGCGCACTAGCGGGTCGGGCTCAAGAGACCCAGTACTTC
17 NA TRBJ2-7 TRBV7-9 TRBD1 CASSQNVRQGLSYEQYF TGTGCCAGCAGCCAGAATGTACGACAGGGTTTATCCTACGAGCAGTACTTC
15 NA TRBJ2-7 TRBV5-6 NA CASSFDRDSSYEQYF TGTGCCAGCAGCTTCGACAGGGACTCTTCCTACGAGCAGTACTTC
16 NA TRBJ2-5 TRBV7-2 NA CASSFGTRPRRETQYF TGTGCCAGCAGCTTCGGGACAAGGCCCCGAAGGGAGACCCAGTACTTC
15 NA TRBJ2-5 TRBV19 NA CASSKRLYSPETQYF TGTGCCAGTAGTAAACGACTTTACTCCCCTGAGACCCAGTACTTC
15 NA TRBJ1-5 TRBV19 NA CASSRENGYNQPQHF TGTGCCAGTAGTAGAGAGAACGGTTACAATCAGCCCCAGCATTTT
13 NA TRBJ1-1 TRBV29-1 NA CSVGRAVSAEAFF TGCAGCGTTGGCAGGGCGGTGTCGGCTGAAGCTTTCTTT
16 NA TRBJ2-1 TRBV19 TRBD1 CASSIPGQGAINEQFF TGTGCCAGTAGTATCCCCGGCCAGGGGGCGATCAATGAGCAGTTCTTC
13 NA TRBJ2-7 TRBV25-1 NA CASRKSTGYEQYF TGTGCCAGCCGAAAATCGACTGGCTACGAGCAGTACTTC
15 NA TRBJ1-2 TRBV6-5 TRBD1 CASRLTGSPRGGYTF TGTGCCAGCAGGCTGACAGGGTCCCCTAGGGGTGGCTACACCTTC
14 NA TRBJ1-1 TRBV6-1 NA CASSITGFNTEAFF TGTGCCAGCAGCATAACAGGGTTTAACACTGAAGCTTTCTTT
18 NA TRBJ1-1 TRBV11-1 TRBD1 CASSSVGTGGAKNTEAFF TGTGCCAGCAGCTCAGTGGGGACAGGGGGCGCGAAGAACACTGAAGCTTTCTTT
15 NA TRBJ1-5 TRBV15 NA CATSGWESSNQPQHF TGTGCCACCAGCGGTTGGGAGTCTAGCAATCAGCCCCAGCATTTT
16 NA TRBJ2-1 TRBV4-3 TRBD1 CASSQGTASGRGEQFF TGCGCCAGCAGCCAGGGGACAGCCTCCGGTCGTGGTGAGCAGTTCTTC
15 NA TRBJ1-1 TRBV29-1 TRBD1 CSVLDRSGKDTEAFF TGCAGCGTTCTGGACAGGTCAGGGAAGGACACTGAAGCTTTCTTT
17 NA TRBJ2-1 TRBV5-4 TRBD2 CASSKLAGCSSYNEQFF TGTGCCAGCAGCAAACTAGCGGGGTGTAGTTCCTACAATGAGCAGTTCTTC
19 NA TRBJ2-3 TRBV6-4 TRBD2 CASSDSSGGGQHSTDTQYF TGTGCCAGCAGTGACTCGAGCGGGGGCGGCCAGCACAGCACAGATACGCAGTATTTT
15 NA TRBJ1-1 TRBV19 NA CASIRRGRLNTEAFF TGTGCCAGTATCCGGAGGGGACGGTTGAACACTGAAGCTTTCTTT
15 NA TRBJ2-3 TRBV10-1 NA CASSPGRGCTDTQYF TGCGCCAGCAGTCCCGGGCGAGGGTGCACAGATACGCAGTATTTT
15 NA TRBJ2-5 TRBV29-1 NA CSVEVIVSFGETQYF TGCAGCGTTGAAGTTATCGTCTCTTTCGGGGAGACCCAGTACTTC
11 NA TRBJ1-1 TRBV20-1 NA CSARSDREAFF TGCAGTGCTAGATCCGACAGAGAAGCTTTCTTT
15 NA TRBJ1-4 TRBV18 NA CASSPPRGRDEKLFF TGTGCCAGCTCACCACCAAGGGGAAGAGACGAAAAACTGTTTTTT
13 few TRBJ2-7 TRBV4-1 NA CASSPPRGNEQYF TGCGCCAGCAGCCCCCCCCGGGGGAACGAGCAGTACTTC
16 once TRBJ1-4 TRBV4-1 NA CASSPREGGRRGGLFF TGCGCCAGCAGCCCCCGGGAGGGGGGGCGTCGTGGAGGGCTGTTTTTT
13 NA TRBJ2-5 TRBV10-3 NA CAISGQYQETQYF TGTGCCATCAGTGGACAGTATCAAGAGACCCAGTACTTC
19 NA TRBJ2-2 TRBV7-9 TRBD2 CASSRNSSGGAGYTGELFF TGTGCCAGCAGCAGAAACTCTAGCGGGGGGGCCGGGTACACCGGGGAGCTGTTTTTT
17 NA TRBJ2-1 TRBV25-1 NA CASSGLTRPVAYNEQFF TGTGCCAGCAGTGGCCTTACCAGACCCGTAGCTTACAATGAGCAGTTCTTC
19 NA TRBJ1-2 TRBV5-6 TRBD1 CASSLGPGTGGFTGGGYTF TGTGCCAGCAGCTTGGGTCCCGGGACAGGGGGCTTTACAGGTGGTGGCTACACCTTC
15 NA TRBJ1-1 TRBV5-1 NA CASSHFSLESTEAFF TGCGCCAGCAGCCACTTCTCACTGGAGAGCACTGAAGCTTTCTTT